This record covers a single TCR beta chain. This sample is part of a study of blood T cell repertoires in COVID-19. As for the study in general: Samples came from the United States, Italy and Spain, spanning acute and convalescent COVID-19. Sources were T cells, B-cell-depleted T cells, or PBMCs; the material itself was cDNA or gDNA.

V gave up 9 bases and J gave up 5 bases; unmatched junction bases: 6. The CDR3 loop spans 12 amino acids. The germline gives CDR1 MNHEY, CDR2 SVGAGI. Original methodology: Using reference gene primer amplification, nucleated cell counts were estimated. Produced via immunoSEQ multiplex PCR; TCRdb's table is partial and in-frame only. The V and J calls and clone size were taken over from that table, and D and trimming were inferred from the DNA. The sample lists around 11,000 clones, over 80% occurring once. The chain couples TRBV6-5 to TRBJ2-7; 8 bases are shared with TRBD2. This receptor was taken from a human donor in a cohort sampled during active COVID-19. Sequenced input: peripheral blood. In DNA, the CDR3 is TGTGCCAGAAGGACTAGCAACCACGAGCAGTACTTC. Translating it yields CARRTSNHEQYF.